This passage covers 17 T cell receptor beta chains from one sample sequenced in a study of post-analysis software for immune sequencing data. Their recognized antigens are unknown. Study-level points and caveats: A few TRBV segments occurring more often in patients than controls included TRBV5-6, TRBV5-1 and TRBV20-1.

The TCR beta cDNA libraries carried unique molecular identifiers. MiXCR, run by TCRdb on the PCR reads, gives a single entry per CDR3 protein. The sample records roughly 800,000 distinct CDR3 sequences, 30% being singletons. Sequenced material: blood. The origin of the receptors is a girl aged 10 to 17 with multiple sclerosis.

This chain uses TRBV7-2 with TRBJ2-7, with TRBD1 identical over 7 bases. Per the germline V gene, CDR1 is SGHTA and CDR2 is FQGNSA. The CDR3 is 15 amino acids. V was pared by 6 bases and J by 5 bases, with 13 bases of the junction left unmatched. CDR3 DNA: TGTGCCAGCAGGGACCGAGACAGGGCGGTAGACGAGCAGTACTTC. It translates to CASRDRDRAVDEQYF.

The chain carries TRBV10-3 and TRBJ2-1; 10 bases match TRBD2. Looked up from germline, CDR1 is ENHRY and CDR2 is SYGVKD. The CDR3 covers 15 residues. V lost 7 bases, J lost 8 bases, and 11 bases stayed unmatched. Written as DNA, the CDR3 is TGTGCCATCATGGGCCAGCGGGGGGGTTACGATGAGCAGTTCTTC. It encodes CAIMGQRGGYDEQFF.

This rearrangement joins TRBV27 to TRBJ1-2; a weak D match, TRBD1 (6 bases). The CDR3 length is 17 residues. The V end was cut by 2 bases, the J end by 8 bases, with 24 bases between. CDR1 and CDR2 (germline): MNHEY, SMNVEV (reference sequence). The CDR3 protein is CASSLANRVPETAGYTF. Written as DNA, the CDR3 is TGTGCCAGCAGTTTAGCCAACAGGGTTCCGGAGACTGCAGGCTACACCTTC.

The CDR3 loop is CATSDGGSYNEQFF. The CDR3 bases are TGTGCCACCAGTGATGGCGGCTCCTACAATGAGCAGTTCTTC. The genes are TRBV24-1 and TRBJ2-1; no reliable D call. This CDR3 is built from 14 residues. Germline CDR1 KGHDR, CDR2 SFDVKD. V lost 3 bases, J lost 0 bases, and 5 bases lay in between.

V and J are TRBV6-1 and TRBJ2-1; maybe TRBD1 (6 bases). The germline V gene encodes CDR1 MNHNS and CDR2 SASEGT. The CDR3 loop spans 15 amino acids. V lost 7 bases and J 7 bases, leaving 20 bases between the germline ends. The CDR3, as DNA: TGTGCCAGCACCTGGGCCGGGACACCTGGTAATGAGCAGTTCTTC. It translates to CASTWAGTPGNEQFF.

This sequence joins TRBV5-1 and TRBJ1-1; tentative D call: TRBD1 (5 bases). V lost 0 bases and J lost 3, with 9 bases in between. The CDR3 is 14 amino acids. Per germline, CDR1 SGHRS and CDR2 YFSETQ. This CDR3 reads CASSLVGDYTEAFF. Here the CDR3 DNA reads TGCGCCAGCAGCTTGGTGGGGGATTACACTGAAGCTTTCTTT.

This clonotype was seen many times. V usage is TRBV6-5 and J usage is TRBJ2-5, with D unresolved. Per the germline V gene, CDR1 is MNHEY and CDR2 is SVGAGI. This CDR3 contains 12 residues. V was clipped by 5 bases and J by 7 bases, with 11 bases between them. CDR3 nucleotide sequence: TGTGCCAGCAGTCCGCCATCGGGGACCCAGTACTTC. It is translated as CASSPPSGTQYF.

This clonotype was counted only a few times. The CDR3: CASSLQPASYNEQFF. The CDR3 coding sequence is TGTGCCAGCAGCTTACAACCCGCCTCCTACAATGAGCAGTTCTTC. The V gene is TRBV7-2, the J gene TRBJ2-1; D is ambiguous. V dropped 2 bases and J dropped 0 bases, with 8 bases sitting between them. CDR1 and CDR2 (germline): SGHTA, FQGNSA. This CDR3 is 15 amino acids long. The variable domain in full, completed from reference TRBV7-2 and TRBJ2-1, reads GAGVSQSPSNKVTEKGKDVELRCDPISGHTALYWYRQSLGQGLEFLIYFQGNSAPDKSGLPSDRFSAERTGGSVSTLTIQRTQQEDSAVYLCASSLQPASYNEQFFGPGTRLTVL.

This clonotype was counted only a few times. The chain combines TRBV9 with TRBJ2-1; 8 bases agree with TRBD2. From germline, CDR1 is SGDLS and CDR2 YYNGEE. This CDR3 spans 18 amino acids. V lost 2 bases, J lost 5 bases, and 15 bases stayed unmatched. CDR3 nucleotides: TGTGCCAGCAGCGTTCTAGCGGGCAGCCTCCGAGGGAACAATGAGCAGTTCTTC. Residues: CASSVLAGSLRGNNEQFF.

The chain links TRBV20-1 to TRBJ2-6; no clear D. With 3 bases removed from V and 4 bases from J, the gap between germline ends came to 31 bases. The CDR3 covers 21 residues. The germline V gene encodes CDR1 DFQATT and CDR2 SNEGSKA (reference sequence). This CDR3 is CSARSPRSARPASEGANVLTF. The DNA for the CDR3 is TGCAGTGCTAGGTCCCCGCGGTCGGCCAGGCCTGCTTCTGAAGGGGCCAACGTCCTGACTTTC.

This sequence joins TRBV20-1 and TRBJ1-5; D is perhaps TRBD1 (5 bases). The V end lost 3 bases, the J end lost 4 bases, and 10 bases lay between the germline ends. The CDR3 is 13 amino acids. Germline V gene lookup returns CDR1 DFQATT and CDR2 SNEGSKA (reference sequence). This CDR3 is CSASTGTNQPQHF. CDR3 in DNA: TGCAGTGCTAGTACCGGGACGAATCAGCCCCAGCATTTT.

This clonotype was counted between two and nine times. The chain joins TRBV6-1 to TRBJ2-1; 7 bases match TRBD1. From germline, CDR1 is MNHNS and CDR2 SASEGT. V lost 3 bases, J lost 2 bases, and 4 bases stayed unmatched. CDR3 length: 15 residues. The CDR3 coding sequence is TGTGCCAGCAGTGAGGGAAGGGGGCCCTACAATGAGCAGTTCTTC. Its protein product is CASSEGRGPYNEQFF.

This chain's CDR3 is CASSLGRGILDEQFF. For the CDR3, the DNA is TGTGCCAGCAGCTTAGGCAGGGGGATTCTCGATGAGCAGTTCTTC. This chain joins TRBV7-2 and TRBJ2-1; the match to TRBD1 covers 7 bases. V gave up 1 base and J gave up 8 bases; unmatched junction bases: 8. The CDR3 consists of 15 residues. The germline V gene encodes CDR1 SGHTA and CDR2 FQGNSA.

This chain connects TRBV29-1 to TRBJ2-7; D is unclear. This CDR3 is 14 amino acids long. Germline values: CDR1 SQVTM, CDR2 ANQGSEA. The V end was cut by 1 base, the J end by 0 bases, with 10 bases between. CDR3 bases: TGCAGCGTTGAAGTCTTCTTCAGCTCCTACGAGCAGTACTTC. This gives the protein CSVEVFFSSYEQYF.

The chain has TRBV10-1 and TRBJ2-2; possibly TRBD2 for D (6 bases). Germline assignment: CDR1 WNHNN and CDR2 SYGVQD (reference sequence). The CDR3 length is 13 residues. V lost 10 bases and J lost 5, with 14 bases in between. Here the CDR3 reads CATRLDPTGELFF. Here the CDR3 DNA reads TGCGCCACCCGACTAGACCCGACCGGGGAGCTGTTTTTT.

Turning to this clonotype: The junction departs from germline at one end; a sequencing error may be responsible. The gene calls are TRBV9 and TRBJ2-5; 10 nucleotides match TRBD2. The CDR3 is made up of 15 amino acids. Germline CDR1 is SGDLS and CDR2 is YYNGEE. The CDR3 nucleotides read TGTGCCTGCAGTCGTCTAGCGGGAGTACTGGAGACCCAGTACTTC. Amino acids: CACSRLAGVLETQYF.

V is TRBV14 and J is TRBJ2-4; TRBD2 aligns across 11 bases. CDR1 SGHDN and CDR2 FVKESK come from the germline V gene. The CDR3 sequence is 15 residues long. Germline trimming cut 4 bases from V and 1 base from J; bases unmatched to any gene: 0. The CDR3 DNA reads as TGTGCCAGCAGCCCTAGCGGGAGGGCCAAAAACATTCAGTACTTC. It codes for CASSPSGRAKNIQYF.